This TCR beta chain was captured by sequencing in a study of cytomegalovirus exposure and HLA in healthy donors. Primers for the PCR totalled 60 Vbeta and 13 Jbeta. The repertoire was sequenced with immunoSEQ multiplex PCR; TCRdb's copy has only in-frame clones and lacks some. The table records some 150,000 clones, approximately 80% of them present only once. Germline V lookup: CDR1 SNHLY, CDR2 FYNNEI. There are 13 residues in the CDR3. V gave up 5 bases and J gave up 1 base, with 8 bases separating them. J is TRBJ1-1 and V is TRBV2; no firm D call. The source material was PBMCs. The origin of this receptor is a woman in her forties or fifties in good health and CMV-seropositive. CDR3 region: CASSWTWNTEAFF. The CDR3 DNA follows: TGTGCCAGCAGTTGGACTTGGAACACTGAAGCTTTCTTT.